The clone carrying this TCR beta chain was picked up a small number of times. The participants were between 18 and 89 years old and came from roughly 25 US areas. Participant-reported clinical history was the basis for cohort assignment. All recovered Cohort 3 donors got two negative PCRs, got clearance, or saw symptom resolution. This sample was taken from a study of blood T cell repertoires in COVID-19. Overall study context: Both acute and convalescent COVID-19 samples were obtained from the United States, Italy and Spain.

V shed 0 bases and J 9 bases; nucleotides not matched to a gene: 11. This CDR3 is 17 amino acids long. CDR1 is LGHDT and CDR2 is YNNKEL in the germline V gene (reference sequence). The assay was immunoSEQ multiplex PCR, and TCRdb's table has in-frame clones only and misses some. Of approximately 120,000 clones listed, roughly 87% were seen once; the top ten hold 18%. Sequenced material: PBMCs or T cells enriched from blood (not recorded which). This TCR came from a man aged 25 to 40 who had recovered from COVID-19. The J gene is TRBJ2-1, the V gene TRBV3-1 (or the pseudogene TRBV3-2); TRBD2 agrees at 10 bases. CDR3 amino acids: CASSQDPSGRAWGEQFF. The CDR3 DNA reads TGTGCCAGCAGCCAAGACCCCAGCGGGAGGGCTTGGGGTGAGCAGTTCTTC.